This T cell receptor beta chain was captured in a study of cytomegalovirus exposure and HLA in healthy donors. The CDR3 length is 14 residues. The germline V gene has CDR1 SGHNT and CDR2 YYREEE (reference sequence). V shed 4 bases and J shed 1 base, with 11 bases lying between them. Comments on this clone: Its antigen is not known.

Assay: immunoSEQ multiplex PCR; the TCRdb copy retains only in-frame clones and omits some. This table has roughly 150,000 clones, approximately 96% appearing once. Separation from the approximately 670-subject first cohort characterized the approximately 130-subject validation cohort, to which the donors belonged. Broader study findings: According to reports, the classifier identified cytomegalovirus status with high specificity and sensitivity. That first-cohort TCR clusters tended to co-occur in the 90 to 150 validation repertoires was found in a later analysis. In vitro confirmation showed a few CMV-associated chains to be CMV antigen specific.

The V gene is TRBV5-4, the J gene TRBJ2-5; D is possibly TRBD1 (6 bases). Material: PBMCs. This clonotype was obtained from a woman aged 18 to 35 in good health and CMV-seronegative. The CDR3 spells CASSPTGSQETQYF. The CDR3, as DNA: TGTGCCAGCAGCCCCACAGGGAGCCAAGAGACCCAGTACTTC.